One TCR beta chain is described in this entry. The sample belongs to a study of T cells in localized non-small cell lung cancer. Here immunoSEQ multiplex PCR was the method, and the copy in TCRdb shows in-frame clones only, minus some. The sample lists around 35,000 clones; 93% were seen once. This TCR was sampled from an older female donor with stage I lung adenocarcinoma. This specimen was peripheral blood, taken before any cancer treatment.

CDR3 nucleotide sequence: TGTGCCAGCAGCTTAGGGCCGGGACAGGGACAAGAGACCCAGTACTTC. Its protein is CASSLGPGQGQETQYF. The chain links TRBV7-3 to TRBJ2-5; 9 bases align to TRBD1. In germline, CDR1 is SGHTA, CDR2 FQGTGA. Germline trimming cut 2 bases from V and 2 bases from J; bases unmatched to any gene: 6. The CDR3 has 16 amino acids.